This T cell receptor (beta chain) comes out of a study of CD8+CD57+ T cells in acquired aplastic anemia. At the level of the study: Isolated CD4+ and CD8+ cells, once sorted, yielded DNA averaging around 3 ug. Points from the study as a whole: Researchers reported that CD8+ Simpson's diversity was not significantly different in patients versus controls. Patients had twenty-nine CD8+ CDR3 sequences in common with controls (the shared set).

Genomic DNA, serving as template, underwent TCR beta VDJ and CDR3 profiling. TCRdb analysed the reads with MiXCR anew, one entry per CDR3 protein. The sample includes about 110,000 distinct CDR3 sequences, less than 65% seen only once; the top ten take 25% to 35%. Points on this clonotype: Antigen specificity is unknown.

The TCR sequence derives from a human donor in good health, serving as a control. Sample: sorted CD4+, CD8+, or CD8+CD57+ T cells (not recorded which) from PBMCs.

The CDR3 sequence: CATSDRTSGKGYNEQFF. The CDR3 DNA reads TGTGCCACCAGTGATAGGACTAGCGGGAAGGGCTACAATGAGCAGTTCTTC. The rearrangement joins TRBV24-1 to TRBJ2-1, with 12 bases matching TRBD2. V was clipped by 3 bases and J by 3 bases; unmatched bases: 5. The CDR3 sequence is 17 residues long. Germline lookup yields CDR1 KGHDR and CDR2 SFDVKD.